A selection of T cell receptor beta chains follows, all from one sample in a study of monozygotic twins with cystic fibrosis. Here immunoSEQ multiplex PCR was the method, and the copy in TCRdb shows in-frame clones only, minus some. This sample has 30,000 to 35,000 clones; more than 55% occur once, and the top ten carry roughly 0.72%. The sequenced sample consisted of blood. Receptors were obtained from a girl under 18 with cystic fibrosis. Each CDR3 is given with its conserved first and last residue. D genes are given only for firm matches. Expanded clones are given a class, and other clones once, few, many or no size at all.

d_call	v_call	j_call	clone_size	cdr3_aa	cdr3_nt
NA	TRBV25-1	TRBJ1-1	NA	CASSPRGGNTEAFF	TGTGCCAGCAGCCCGCGGGGTGGGAACACTGAAGCTTTCTTT
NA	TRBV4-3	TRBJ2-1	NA	CASSPSRGREEFF	TGCGCCAGCAGCCCCTCCAGGGGTAGGGAGGAGTTCTTC
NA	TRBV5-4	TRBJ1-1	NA	CASSPGPGPYEAFF	TGTGCCAGCAGCCCCGGGCCAGGGCCTTATGAAGCTTTCTTT
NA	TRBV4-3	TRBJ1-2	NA	CASSQDSRATNYGYTF	TGCGCCAGCAGCCAAGATTCCCGAGCCACTAACTATGGCTACACCTTC
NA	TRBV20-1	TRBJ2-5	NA	CRRKIETQYF	TGCCGAAGAAAGATTGAGACCCAGTACTTC
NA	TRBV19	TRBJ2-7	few	CASSPSGGALFYEQYF	TGTGCCAGTAGTCCGTCCGGAGGGGCGCTCTTCTACGAGCAGTACTTC
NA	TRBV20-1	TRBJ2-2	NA	CSASATGELFF	TGCAGTGCTAGCGCGACCGGGGAGCTGTTTTTT
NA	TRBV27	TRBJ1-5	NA	CASSRNRATQPQHF	TGTGCCAGCAGCCGAAACAGGGCGACTCAGCCCCAGCATTTT
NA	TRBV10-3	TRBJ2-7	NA	CAIFQGLGEQYF	TGTGCCATCTTCCAGGGTCTTGGCGAGCAGTACTTC
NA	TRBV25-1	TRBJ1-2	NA	CASRGFHGYTF	TGTGCCAGCAGGGGATTCCATGGCTACACCTTC
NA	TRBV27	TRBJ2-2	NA	CASSFGGNTGELFF	TGTGCCAGCAGTTTCGGGGGGAACACCGGGGAGCTGTTTTTT
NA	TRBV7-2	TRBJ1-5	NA	CASSFGHGEPQHF	TGTGCCAGCAGCTTCGGACATGGGGAGCCCCAGCATTTT
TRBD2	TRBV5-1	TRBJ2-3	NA	CASSLTSGSLDTQYF	TGCGCCAGCAGCTTGACTAGCGGGAGTCTAGATACGCAGTATTTT
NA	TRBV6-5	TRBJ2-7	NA	CASSYAPDSIYEQYF	TGTGCCAGCAGTTACGCCCCAGACTCTATTTACGAGCAGTACTTC
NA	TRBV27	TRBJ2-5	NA	CASSKQEEETQYF	TGTGCCAGCAGTAAACAGGAGGAAGAGACCCAGTACTTC
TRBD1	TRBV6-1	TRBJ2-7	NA	CASSEGAGGWYEQYF	TGTGCCAGCAGTGAAGGGGCAGGGGGCTGGTACGAGCAGTACTTC
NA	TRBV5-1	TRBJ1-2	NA	CASSRPDSNYGYTF	TGCGCCAGCAGCCGCCCGGACAGTAACTATGGCTACACCTTC
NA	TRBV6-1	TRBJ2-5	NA	CASSEIISGPGGSSETQYF	TGTGCCAGCAGTGAAATAATATCAGGCCCGGGGGGCTCGTCAGAGACCCAGTACTTC
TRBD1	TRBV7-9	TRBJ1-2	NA	CASSLVLQGAMGYTF	TGTGCCAGCAGCTTAGTTTTGCAGGGGGCTATGGGCTACACCTTC
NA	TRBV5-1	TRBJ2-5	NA	CASTLTLIKETQYF	TGCGCCAGCACCCTTACTCTAATTAAAGAGACCCAGTACTTC
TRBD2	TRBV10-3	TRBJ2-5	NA	CATSSGRQETQYF	TGTGCCACGAGTAGCGGGAGGCAGGAGACCCAGTACTTC
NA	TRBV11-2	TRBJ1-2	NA	CASSLASGGYGYTF	TGTGCCAGCAGCTTAGCGTCGGGAGGGTATGGCTACACCTTC
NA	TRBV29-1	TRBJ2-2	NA	CSVAGGGSDTGELFF	TGCAGCGTCGCGGGTGGGGGAAGCGACACCGGGGAGCTGTTTTTT
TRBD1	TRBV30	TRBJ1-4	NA	CAGTGYKGNEKLFF	TGTGCCGGGACAGGGTACAAGGGGAATGAAAAACTGTTTTTT
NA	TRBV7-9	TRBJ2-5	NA	CASSFGQGVQETQYF	TGTGCCAGCAGCTTCGGGCAAGGGGTTCAAGAGACCCAGTACTTC
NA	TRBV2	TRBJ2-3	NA	CATLGVSTDTQYF	TGTGCCACCCTAGGGGTCAGCACAGATACGCAGTATTTT
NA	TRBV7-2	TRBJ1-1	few	CASSFVTSEAFF	TGTGCCAGCAGCTTCGTAACCTCTGAAGCTTTCTTT
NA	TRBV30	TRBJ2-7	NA	CAWSRGFTYEQYF	TGTGCCTGGAGTAGGGGGTTTACCTACGAGCAGTACTTC
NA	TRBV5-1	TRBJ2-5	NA	CASSSGRRRETQYF	TGCGCCAGCAGCTCGGGCAGGAGGCGAGAGACCCAGTACTTC
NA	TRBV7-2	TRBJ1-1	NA	CASSFTRNTEAFF	TGTGCCAGCAGCTTCACTAGGAACACTGAAGCTTTCTTT
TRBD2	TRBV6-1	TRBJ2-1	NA	CASSELAGGGYNEQFF	TGTGCCAGCAGTGAACTGGCTGGCGGGGGCTACAATGAGCAGTTCTTC
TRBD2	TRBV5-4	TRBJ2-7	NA	CASSFNPAGSSYEQYF	TGTGCCAGCAGCTTTAACCCAGCGGGAAGCTCCTACGAGCAGTACTTC
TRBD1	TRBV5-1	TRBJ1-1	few	CASSRLGPGQGTRGTEAFF	TGCGCCAGCAGCAGACTGGGGCCGGGACAGGGGACCAGGGGGACTGAAGCTTTCTTT
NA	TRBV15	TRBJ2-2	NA	CATSSQGSTGELFF	TGTGCCACCAGTTCGCAGGGGAGTACCGGGGAGCTGTTTTTT
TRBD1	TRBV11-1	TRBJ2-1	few	CASSHRTGGIHEQFF	TGTGCCAGCAGCCACAGGACAGGGGGCATTCATGAGCAGTTCTTC
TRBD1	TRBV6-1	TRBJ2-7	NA	CASSEYRGLGTIEQYF	TGTGCCAGCAGTGAATACAGGGGATTAGGTACGATCGAGCAGTACTTC
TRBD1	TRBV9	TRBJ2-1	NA	CASSAEDRGGGNEQFF	TGTGCCAGCAGCGCTGAGGACAGGGGTGGGGGCAATGAGCAGTTCTTC
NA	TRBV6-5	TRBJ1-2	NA	CASSNGPFRHYGYTF	TGTGCCAGCAGCAACGGGCCGTTTAGACACTATGGCTACACCTTC
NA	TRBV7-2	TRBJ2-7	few	CATSVGITYEQYF	TGTGCCACCTCAGTGGGGATCACCTACGAGCAGTACTTC
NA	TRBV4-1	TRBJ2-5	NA	CASSQDAGQETQYF	TGCGCCAGCAGCCAAGATGCGGGACAAGAGACCCAGTACTTC
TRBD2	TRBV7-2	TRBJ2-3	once	CASSNRLAGGLDTQYF	TGTGCCAGCAGCAATCGACTAGCGGGAGGGTTAGATACGCAGTATTTT